What follows are 22 T cell receptor beta chains derived from one specimen sequenced in a study of technical replicates of blood from several donors. Clones were sequenced by immunoSEQ multiplex PCR, and TCRdb holds only the in-frame ones, with some missing. The profile shows about 74,000 clones, 75% to 90% of them singletons. Sequenced: T cells isolated from PBMCs. These receptors were taken from a human donor in good health.

V and J are TRBV27 and TRBJ1-2; 8 bases align to TRBD1. Germline V gives CDR1 MNHEY, CDR2 SMNVEV (reference sequence). The V and J ends lost 5 bases and 7 bases, in that order; junction bases with no gene match: 6. The CDR3 sequence is 13 residues long. CDR3 nucleotides: TGTGCCAGCAGTCTACCAGGGGGCTTTGGCTACACCTTC. It codes for CASSLPGGFGYTF.

The gene calls are TRBV7-2 and TRBJ2-7; no firm D call. This CDR3 has 13 residues. Germline CDR1 reads SGHTA; CDR2 reads FQGNSA. V dropped 5 bases and J dropped 1 base, with 9 bases sitting between them. This CDR3 is CASSLSSSYEQYF. The CDR3 region has the DNA TGTGCCAGCAGCCTTAGTAGTTCCTACGAGCAGTACTTC.

This clone came up once. V gene TRBV6-1 combines with J gene TRBJ1-4, with 7 nucleotides matching TRBD1. The CDR3 spans 14 residues. Germline V gene lookup returns CDR1 MNHNS and CDR2 SASEGT. J gave up 5 bases and V 4 bases, and 4 bases lay outside the gene matches. The CDR3: CASSAGQTNEKLFF. CDR3 sequence (DNA): TGTGCCAGCAGTGCGGGACAGACAAATGAAAAACTGTTTTTT.

This clone was seen only once. One end of the junction is discordant with germline, which a read error may explain. The V gene is TRBV7-2, the J gene TRBJ2-7; the match to TRBD2 covers 8 bases. The germline gives CDR1 SGHTA, CDR2 FQGNSA. This CDR3 is built from 12 residues. The CDR3 spells CASSLTTGGPHF. The CDR3 bases are TGTGCCAGCAGCTTAACGACGGGAGGGCCCCACTTC.

The chain has TRBV29-1 and TRBJ2-1, with TRBD2 matching over 11 bases. This CDR3 contains 19 residues. Trimming removed 2 bases from V and 8 bases from J; junction bases left unmatched: 20. Germline lookup yields CDR1 SQVTM and CDR2 ANQGSEA. CDR3 coding DNA: TGCAGCGTTGAATCCCGGCCCTCCAGACTAGCGGGATCATGGGATGAGCAGTTCTTC. Translation gives CSVESRPSRLAGSWDEQFF.

This rearrangement joins TRBV15 to TRBJ2-3; 7 positions match TRBD2. With 1 base clipped from V and 3 bases from J, the junction kept 4 bases outside the gene matches. Germline lookup yields CDR1 LNHNV and CDR2 YYDKDF (reference sequence). This CDR3 has 15 residues. The CDR3 loop reads CATSRARRETDTQYF. The CDR3 region has the DNA TGTGCCACCAGCAGAGCTAGGCGGGAGACAGATACGCAGTATTTT. Together with reference TRBV15 and TRBJ2-3, the CDR3 gives the full variable domain: DAMVIQNPRYQVTQFGKPVTLSCSQTLNHNVMYWYQQKSSQAPKLLFHYYDKDFNNEADTPDNFQSRRPNTSFCFLDIRSPGLGDTAMYLCATSRARRETDTQYFGPGTRLTVL.

This chain connects TRBV27 to TRBJ2-7; 9 bases fit TRBD1. Germline V gene lookup returns CDR1 MNHEY and CDR2 SMNVEV (reference sequence). The CDR3 runs to 17 residues. V lost 6 bases and J lost 1; bases outside the gene matches: 13. CDR3 in DNA: TGTGCCAGCAGATTTTATGTCCCCGGGACAGGGTCCTACGAGCAGTACTTC. Its translation is CASRFYVPGTGSYEQYF.

The chain carries TRBV18 and TRBJ1-1; D uncertain. V lost 1 base and J lost 5, with 14 bases in between. This CDR3 comprises 15 residues. Germline CDR1 is KGHSH and CDR2 is LQKENI. Written as DNA, the CDR3 is TGTGCCAGCTCACCACGGCAGTGGAGAACAACTGAAGCTTTCTTT. Protein sequence: CASSPRQWRTTEAFF.

The genes are TRBV23-1 and TRBJ1-2, with D possibly being TRBD1 (6 bases). TRBV23-1 is an open reading frame whose function is uncertain. This CDR3 region has 12 residues. The V and J ends lost 8 bases and 4 bases respectively, with 11 bases between them. The CDR3 bases are TGCGCCAGCGCCACAGGGTTCTATGGCTACACCTTC. It is translated as CASATGFYGYTF.

The chain employs TRBV28 and TRBJ2-2; the match to TRBD2 covers 8 bases. Trimming cost V 7 bases and J 3 bases; bases outside gene matches: 10. The length of the CDR3 is 16 residues. Germline V gene sequence: CDR1 MDHEN, CDR2 SYDVKM. The CDR3 DNA is TGTGCCAGCACTAAATGGGGACTAGAAGACACCGGGGAGCTGTTTTTT. Translating it yields CASTKWGLEDTGELFF.

In this sample, this clone turned up once. The V and J genes are TRBV5-3 and TRBJ2-1, with TRBD2 as a possible D gene (5 bases). TRBV5-3 falls under the ORF class, with uncertain function. With 0 bases removed from V and 0 bases from J, the gap between germline ends came to 10 bases. The CDR3 sequence is 16 residues long. The CDR3 DNA follows: TGTGCCAGAAGCTTGGGTCGAGCGGACTCCTACAATGAGCAGTTCTTC. It encodes CARSLGRADSYNEQFF.

The chain recombines TRBV6-1 with TRBJ1-1, with TRBD1 matching over 8 bases. From germline, CDR1 is MNHNS and CDR2 SASEGT. V was clipped by 5 bases and J by 5 bases; unmatched bases: 10. The CDR3 totals 15 residues. CDR3: CASSLTDRGGTEAFF. CDR3 nucleotide sequence: TGTGCCAGCAGTCTTACCGACAGGGGCGGAACTGAAGCTTTCTTT.

The CDR3 loop is CASSLDRLAGAGDTQYF. As DNA, the CDR3 is TGTGCCAGCAGCTTAGATAGACTAGCGGGAGCCGGAGATACGCAGTATTTT. The chain joins TRBV7-9 to TRBJ2-3; 12 positions agree with TRBD2. V lost 1 base, J lost 5 bases, and 7 bases stayed unmatched. Germline V lookup: CDR1 SEHNR, CDR2 FQNEAQ (reference sequence). The CDR3 sequence is 17 residues long.

The chain combines TRBV7-3 with TRBJ2-1; the match to TRBD2 covers 11 bases. The CDR3 is 15 amino acids. Germline V gene lookup returns CDR1 SGHTA and CDR2 FQGTGA. V shed 6 bases, J shed 6 bases, and the junction held 7 bases outside the gene matches. CDR3 in amino acids: CASSLSGLAANEQFF. In nucleotides, the CDR3 is TGTGCCAGCAGTTTATCGGGACTAGCGGCCAATGAGCAGTTCTTC.

V is TRBV18 and J is TRBJ2-4; D possibly corresponds to TRBD1 (5 bases). The CDR3 spans 16 residues. Germline CDR1 and CDR2: KGHSH and LQKENI. Trimming removed 1 base from V and 8 bases from J, with 18 bases in between. The CDR3 region is CASSPRVGQGEDIQYF. The CDR3 coding sequence is TGTGCCAGCTCACCACGGGTTGGGCAGGGCGAGGACATTCAGTACTTC.

The chain recombines TRBV4-1 with TRBJ2-1; TRBD2 is a possible D gene (6 bases). Between the trimmed V and J ends, which lost 0 bases and 9 bases, there was a span of 9 bases. This CDR3 has 13 residues. The germline CDR1 and CDR2 sequences are MGHRA and YSYEKL. The CDR3 nucleotides are TGCGCCAGCAGCCAAGAAGGGCGGGGTGAGCAGTTCTTC. Protein: CASSQEGRGEQFF.

CDR3 nucleotide sequence: TGTGCCAGCAGCACTTATACCAGGGACGAGCAGTACTTC. It codes for CASSTYTRDEQYF. The chain links TRBV27 to TRBJ2-7, with D perhaps matching TRBD1 (5 bases). Germline V gene sequence: CDR1 MNHEY, CDR2 SMNVEV (reference sequence). The CDR3 has 13 residues. V was shortened by 6 bases and J by 5 bases, with 14 bases between the two germline ends.

This sequence joins TRBV6-1 and TRBJ2-1; D might be TRBD1 (6 bases). Looked up from germline, CDR1 is MNHNS and CDR2 is SASEGT. Trimming removed 8 bases from V and 4 bases from J, with 15 bases in between. The CDR3 has 14 amino acids. The CDR3: CASVQQGRYNEQFF. CDR3 DNA sequence: TGTGCCAGCGTCCAGCAGGGGAGATACAATGAGCAGTTCTTC.

The V and J genes are TRBV6-5 and TRBJ1-2; perhaps TRBD1 as D (5 bases). CDR1 MNHEY and CDR2 SVGAGI come from the germline V gene. The CDR3 length is 13 residues. Between the trimmed V and J ends, which lost 6 bases and 0 bases, there was a span of 8 bases. CDR3 in amino acids: CASRTTANYGYTF. CDR3 bases: TGTGCCAGCAGGACGACAGCTAACTATGGCTACACCTTC.

This chain links TRBV19 with TRBJ2-5, with 11 bases matching TRBD2. The CDR3 sequence is 16 residues long. Trimming took 5 bases from V and 3 from J; bases not matched to a gene: 8. Per germline, CDR1 LNHDA and CDR2 SQIVND (reference sequence). The CDR3 loop is CASSVLSGRAEETQYF. Written as DNA, the CDR3 is TGTGCCAGTAGTGTCCTTAGCGGGAGGGCTGAAGAGACCCAGTACTTC. Combining the CDR3 with reference TRBV19 and TRBJ2-5 gives the whole variable domain DGGITQSPKYLFRKEGQNVTLSCEQNLNHDAMYWYRQDPGQGLRLIYYSQIVNDFQKGDIAEGYSVSREKKESFPLTVTSAQKNPTAFYLCASSVLSGRAEETQYFGPGTRLLVL.

This clone was seen only once. The chain carries TRBV19 and TRBJ1-2, with D unresolved. The CDR3 loop spans 14 amino acids. Trimming shortened V by 1 base and J by 8 bases, and 14 bases separated the two germline ends. CDR1 and CDR2 from the germline V gene are LNHDA and SQIVND (reference sequence). The CDR3 sequence: CASSIGTSRGGYTF. CDR3 nucleotides: TGTGCCAGTAGTATAGGTACATCCAGAGGCGGCTACACCTTC.

As DNA, the CDR3 is TGTGCCACCAGCCCAGGACTAGCGGGAGGGCAGGGCGAGCAGTTCTTC. It yields the protein CATSPGLAGGQGEQFF. This chain uses TRBV15 with TRBJ2-1, with 15 bases aligning to TRBD2. The germline CDR1 and CDR2 sequences are LNHNV and YYDKDF (reference sequence). The CDR3 contains 16 residues. V dropped 5 bases and J dropped 10; count of bases not matched to a gene: 9. Complete variable domain (other parts from reference TRBV15 and TRBJ2-1): DAMVIQNPRYQVTQFGKPVTLSCSQTLNHNVMYWYQQKSSQAPKLLFHYYDKDFNNEADTPDNFQSRRPNTSFCFLDIRSPGLGDTAMYLCATSPGLAGGQGEQFFGPGTRLTVL.